This TCR beta chain was identified during a study of T cell changes during pregnancy in multiple sclerosis. Trimming removed 4 bases from V and 2 bases from J, with 15 bases in between. The CDR3 covers 16 residues. The V gene's germline CDR1 is LGHNA and CDR2 YSLEER. Sequencing was performed with immunoSEQ multiplex PCR; in TCRdb, only in-frame clones are kept and a portion is missing. The sample records around 88,000 clones, 85% to 95% being singletons. The input for sequencing was peripheral blood, taken in the first trimester of pregnancy. This clonotype was obtained from a female donor with multiple sclerosis, enrolled in a pregnancy study. The V gene is TRBV4-3, the J gene TRBJ2-1; a possible D gene is TRBD2 (6 bases). CDR3 bases: TGCGCCAGCAGCCCAGCGGGTAGCGCCACCTACAATGAGCAGTTCTTC. It codes for CASSPAGSATYNEQFF.